The following is a TCR beta chain sequence with its context. What it binds is not known. The sample originates from a study of T cell responses to AZD1222 COVID-19 vaccine. Study-wide findings and caveats: Clonal diversity was possibly underestimated, and the donors were mostly white British, with more females. All repertoire sampling was performed exclusively after the peak T cell response. Spike-wide vaccine-associated CD4 TCRs dominated at 160-218 and 743-854. Just a handful of people given AZD1222 tested seropositive at baseline.

Assay used: immunoSEQ multiplex PCR; TCRdb lists only in-frame clones, some missing. The sample shows about 120,000 clones, approximately 86% of them seen only once. The germline V gene encodes CDR1 LGHNA and CDR2 YSLEER. Trimming cost V 4 bases and J 1 base, with 16 bases left between them. This CDR3 is built from 16 residues. The source material was peripheral blood, sampled on day 0 of AZD1222 vaccination. The clonotype originates from an adult in good health. J is TRBJ1-2 and V is TRBV4-3; D perhaps matches TRBD1 (5 bases). The CDR3 protein is CASSPALAGINYGYTF. The CDR3 nucleotides are TGCGCCAGCAGCCCAGCCCTTGCAGGGATTAACTATGGCTACACCTTC.